This T cell receptor beta chain was observed in a study of blood T cell repertoires in COVID-19. In the study overall: T cells, B-cell-depleted T cells, or PBMCs supplied cDNA or gDNA.

This CDR3 has 16 residues. CDR1 is LGHDT, CDR2 YNNKEL, per germline (reference sequence). Trimming pared 5 bases from V and 0 bases from J, leaving 16 bases between. The method was immunoSEQ multiplex PCR; TCRdb's version includes in-frame clones alone and lacks a portion of them. The sample lists 97,000 or so clones, about 78% occurring once. The rearrangement joins TRBV3-1 (or the pseudogene TRBV3-2) to TRBJ1-1; TRBD1 is a possible D gene (6 bases). Material: peripheral blood. This clonotype originated in a man aged 55 to 70 with active or convalescent COVID-19. CDR3 protein: CASSSDSGALNTEAFF. The DNA of the CDR3 is TGTGCCAGCAGCTCGGACAGTGGGGCCCTGAACACTGAAGCTTTCTTT.